This T cell receptor (beta chain) was captured by sequencing in a study of beta chain features in type 1 diabetes (dated by TCRdb to about 2018). Study-level background: Mean age, gender distribution, total cell number and subset yield did not differ between patients and healthy donors. A total of about 100 million sorted cells were examined across all samples, and RNA yield correlated strongly with the number of cells per subset. In the study, recently diagnosed type 1 diabetes patients and matched healthy donors were compared on the TCRB repertoires of their sorted circulating CD4+ T cell subsets. Regulatory and stem cell-like memory subsets were obtained from only 8 patients and about 8 healthy donors, while naive and central memory subsets were obtained from all 30 or so donors. Summary of the overall study and its limitations: Shorter templates might be favored by PCR, yet because patient and control samples were amplified and corrected together, any such skew would affect both groups equally. At VDJ recombination sites, patients with type 1 diabetes made fewer insertions and deleted more nucleotides, a pattern implying thymic rearrangement abnormalities. In all four CD4+ subsets, TCRB CDR3 length was moderately but significantly shorter in type 1 diabetes patients. Sequencing cDNA rather than genomic DNA could over-represent highly expressing activated cells, although activation and CD3 levels did not differ between groups. Naive, central memory and regulatory TCRB repertoires appeared to be more similar among patients than among healthy donors. Because the HLA sub-analyses included only small numbers of individuals, any influence of HLA type on TCRB rearrangement was left unresolved.

On this clone itself: Which antigen it targets is not known. The input lacks base qualities; no much larger clone sits a single base away.

Each donor gave one peripheral blood draw, averaging about 100 mL, which was collected into heparinised tubes. A BD FACSAria II was used to sort naive, central memory, regulatory and stem cell-like memory CD4+ T cells with a panel that included CD45RO, CCR7, CD25, CD127, CD95 and CD27. Every sorted population had a purity above 95%. PBMCs were separated immediately by Lymphoprep density gradient centrifugation and were stained directly, without being cultured. Samples were stained and sorted in pairs, with one healthy donor and one patient per experiment, so that batch effects were minimized. The High Capacity cDNA Reverse Transcription Kit was used to reverse transcribe all of the isolated RNA, meaning that expressed TCRB transcripts were what got sequenced. Naive, central memory and regulatory T cell samples underwent deep immunoSEQ sequencing, averaging roughly 3.4 million total reads per sample. Sorted cells were lysed in RLT buffer and RNA was extracted with DNase-treated RNeasy Micro or Mini kits, depending on cell number. To prevent cross-contamination, every cell subset was processed on its own, while patient and healthy donor samples were processed together. TCRB sequences were amplified from cDNA with the immunoSEQ multiplex PCR, producing 87-bp fragments spanning the CDR3 region. Sequencing of the amplicons was performed on the Illumina HiSeq platform. The study's processing was this. Synthetic template baselines were used to correct PCR bias computationally, reads within Hamming distance 2 were collapsed, and singletons that could not be merged were discarded. Reads were aligned against IMGT so that V, D and J genes, CDR3 length and insertions or deletions at six rearrangement sites could be assigned. Within each subset, clonotype counts were normalized to sorted cell number, after which true diversity and Gini coefficients were computed with the tcR R package. The overlap coefficient, calculated on TCRB nucleotide sequences, was used to quantify repertoire sharing. Out-of-frame TCRB sequences from naive cells were analyzed to stand in for the pre-selection repertoire. TCRdb retrieved this table from immuneACCESS and kept in-frame rearrangements only. Not all clones are present; in checked studies, unresolved V genes account for under half, and no reason is known for the remainder. V, J and clone size reflect that table, while D and trimming were determined from the DNA. A total of 330,000 or so clones appear in this sample, roughly 12% of them only once. 0.0095% to 0.013% of the sample comes from the top ten.

Taken from the germline V gene, the CDR1 and CDR2 loops are SGDLS and YYNGEE. From its cysteine to its phenylalanine, the CDR3 spans 15 amino acids. Just the 45-base CDR3 DNA is kept, in frame starting at base 1. The germline ends are 18 bases apart after V is trimmed by 5 bases and J by 4 bases. Sequencing was done on a sample of naive CD4+ T cells from blood. The cell subset or site label, read with the paper, signifies: true naive CD4+ T cells. The receptor's source is a woman between 18 and 30 years old with type 1 diabetes. Rearrangement joined TRBV9 to TRBJ1-1; a tentative D call is TRBD1 (5 bases match). The CDR3 in this case is CASRPTARSSTEAFF. The nucleotide sequence reads as follows: TGTGCCAGCAGACCGACAGCCCGGTCGAGCACTGAAGCTTTCTTT.